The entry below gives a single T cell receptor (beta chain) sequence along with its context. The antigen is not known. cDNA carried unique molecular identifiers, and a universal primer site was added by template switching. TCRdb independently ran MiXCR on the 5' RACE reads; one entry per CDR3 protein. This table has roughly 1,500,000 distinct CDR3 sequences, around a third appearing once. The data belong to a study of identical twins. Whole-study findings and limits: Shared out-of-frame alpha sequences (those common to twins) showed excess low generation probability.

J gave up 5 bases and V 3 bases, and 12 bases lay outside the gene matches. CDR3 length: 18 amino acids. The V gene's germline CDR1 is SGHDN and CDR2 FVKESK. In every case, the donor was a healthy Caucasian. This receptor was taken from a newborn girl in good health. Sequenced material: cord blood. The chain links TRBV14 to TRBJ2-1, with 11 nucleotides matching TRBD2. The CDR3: CASSHRLSTSGTDNEQFF. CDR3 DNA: TGTGCCAGCAGCCATAGGCTCTCGACTAGCGGGACAGACAATGAGCAGTTCTTC.